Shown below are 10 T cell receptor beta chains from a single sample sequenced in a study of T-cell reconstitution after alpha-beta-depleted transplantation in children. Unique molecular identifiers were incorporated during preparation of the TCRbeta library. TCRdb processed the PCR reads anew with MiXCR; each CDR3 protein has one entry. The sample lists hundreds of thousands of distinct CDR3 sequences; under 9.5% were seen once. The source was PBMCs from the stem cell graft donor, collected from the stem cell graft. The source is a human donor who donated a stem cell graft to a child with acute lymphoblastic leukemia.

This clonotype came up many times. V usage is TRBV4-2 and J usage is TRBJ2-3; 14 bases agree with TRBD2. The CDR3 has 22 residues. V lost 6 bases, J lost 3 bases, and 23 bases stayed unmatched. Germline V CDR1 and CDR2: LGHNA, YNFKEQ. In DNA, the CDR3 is TGTGCCAGCAGACCAAAGGTCCGGGCAGGGACTAGCGGGGGAGGTTTAACAGATACGCAGTATTTT. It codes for CASRPKVRAGTSGGGLTDTQYF.

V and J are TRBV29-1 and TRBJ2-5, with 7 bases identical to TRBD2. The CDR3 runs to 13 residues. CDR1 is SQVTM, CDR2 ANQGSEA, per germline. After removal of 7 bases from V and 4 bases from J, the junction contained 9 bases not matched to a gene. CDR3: CSDLRGIGETQYF. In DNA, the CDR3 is TGCAGCGATTTGCGGGGGATTGGAGAGACCCAGTACTTC.

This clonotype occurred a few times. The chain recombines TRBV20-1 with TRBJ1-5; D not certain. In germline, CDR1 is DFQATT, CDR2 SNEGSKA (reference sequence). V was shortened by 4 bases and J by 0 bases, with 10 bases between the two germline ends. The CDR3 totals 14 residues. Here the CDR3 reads CSAIVGSSNQPQHF. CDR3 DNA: TGCAGTGCTATCGTCGGATCTAGCAATCAGCCCCAGCATTTT.

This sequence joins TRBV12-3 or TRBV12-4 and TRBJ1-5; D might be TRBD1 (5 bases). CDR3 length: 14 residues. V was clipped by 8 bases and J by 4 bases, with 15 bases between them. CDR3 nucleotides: TGTGCCAGCTCTTTCAGGGTGGGTAATCAGCCCCAGCATTTT. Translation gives CASSFRVGNQPQHF.

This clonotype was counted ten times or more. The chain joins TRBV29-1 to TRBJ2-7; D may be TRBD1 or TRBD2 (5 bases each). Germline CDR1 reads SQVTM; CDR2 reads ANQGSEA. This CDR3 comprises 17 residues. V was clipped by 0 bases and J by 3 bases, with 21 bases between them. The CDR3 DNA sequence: TGCAGCGTTGAAGACCACCGAGGGGCAGGGCTATACTACGAGCAGTACTTC. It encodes CSVEDHRGAGLYYEQYF.

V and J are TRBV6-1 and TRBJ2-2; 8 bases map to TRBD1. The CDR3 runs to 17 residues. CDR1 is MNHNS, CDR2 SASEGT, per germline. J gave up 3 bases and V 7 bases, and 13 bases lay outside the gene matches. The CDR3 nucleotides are TGTGCCAGCACCACACTAGGACAGGGATGGGACACCGGGGAGCTGTTTTTT. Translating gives CASTTLGQGWDTGELFF.

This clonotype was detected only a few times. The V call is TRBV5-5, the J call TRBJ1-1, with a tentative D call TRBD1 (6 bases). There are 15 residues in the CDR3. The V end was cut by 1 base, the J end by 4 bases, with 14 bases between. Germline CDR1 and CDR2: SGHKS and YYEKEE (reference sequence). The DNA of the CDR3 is TGTGCCAGCAGCTTGTGGGCTACAGGGTTCACTGAAGCTTTCTTT. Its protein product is CASSLWATGFTEAFF.

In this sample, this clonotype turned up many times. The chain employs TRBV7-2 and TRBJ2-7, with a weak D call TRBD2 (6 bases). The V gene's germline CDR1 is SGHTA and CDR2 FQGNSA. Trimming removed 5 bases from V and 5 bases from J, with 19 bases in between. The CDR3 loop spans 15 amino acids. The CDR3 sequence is CASSPLGTGEDEQYF. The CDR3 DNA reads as TGTGCCAGCAGCCCCCTCGGGACCGGGGAGGACGAGCAGTACTTC.

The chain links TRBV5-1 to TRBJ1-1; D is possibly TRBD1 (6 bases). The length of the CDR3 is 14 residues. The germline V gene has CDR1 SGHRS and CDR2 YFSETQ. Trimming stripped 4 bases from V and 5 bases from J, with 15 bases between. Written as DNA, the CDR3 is TGCGCCAGCAGCCCCCGTGGGCAGGGGACTGAAGCTTTCTTT. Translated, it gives CASSPRGQGTEAFF.

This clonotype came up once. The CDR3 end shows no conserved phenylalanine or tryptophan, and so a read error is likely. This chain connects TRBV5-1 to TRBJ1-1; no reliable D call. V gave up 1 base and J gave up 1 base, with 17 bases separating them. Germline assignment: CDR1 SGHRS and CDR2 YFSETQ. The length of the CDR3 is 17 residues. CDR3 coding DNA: TGCGCCAGCAGCTTGAACTCGATCGGGCAACCGAACACTGAAGCTTTCTAT. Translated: CASSLNSIGQPNTEAFY.